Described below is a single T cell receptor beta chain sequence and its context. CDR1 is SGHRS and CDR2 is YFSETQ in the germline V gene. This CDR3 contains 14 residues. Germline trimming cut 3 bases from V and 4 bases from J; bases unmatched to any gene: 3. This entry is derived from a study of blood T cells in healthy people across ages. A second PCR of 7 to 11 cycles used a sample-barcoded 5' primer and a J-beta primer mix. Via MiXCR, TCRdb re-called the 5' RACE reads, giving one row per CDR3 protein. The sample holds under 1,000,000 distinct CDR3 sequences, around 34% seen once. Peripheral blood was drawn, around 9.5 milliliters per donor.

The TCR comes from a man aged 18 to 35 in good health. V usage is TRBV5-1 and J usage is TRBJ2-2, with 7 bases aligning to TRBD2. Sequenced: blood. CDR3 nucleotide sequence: TGCGCCAGCAGCTGGACTAGGGGCACCGGGGAGCTGTTTTTT. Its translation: CASSWTRGTGELFF.